One and the same sample provided the 7 T cell receptor beta chains below, sequenced in a study of T-cell reconstitution after alpha-beta-depleted transplantation in children. TCRbeta library construction was performed incorporating unique molecular identifiers. TCRdb re-analysed the PCR reads in MiXCR, keeping a single row per CDR3 protein. Of about 610,000 distinct CDR3 sequences in the sample, about 10% were seen once. The material sequenced was PBMCs from the stem cell graft donor, taken from the stem cell graft. The receptor source for this set is a human donor who donated a stem cell graft to a child with acute myeloid leukemia.

This clonotype was picked up many times. The chain uses TRBV2 and TRBJ2-5; possible D gene TRBD1, 6 bases. The CDR3 is 15 amino acids. Trimming removed 7 bases at V and 5 bases at J, with 20 bases between. The germline V gene has CDR1 SNHLY and CDR2 FYNNEI. The CDR3 region is CASKLKSTGTETQYF. In DNA form, the CDR3 reads TGTGCCAGCAAACTCAAGTCGACAGGAACTGAGACCCAGTACTTC.

There are many counts of this clonotype. CDR3: CASSLDLREQYF. In DNA, the CDR3 is TGCGCCAGCAGCTTGGACCTGCGCGAGCAGTACTTC. The V and J genes are TRBV5-1 and TRBJ2-7; D is undetermined. There are 12 residues in the CDR3. The germline gives CDR1 SGHRS, CDR2 YFSETQ. V was pared by 0 bases and J by 6 bases, with 7 bases between.

This clonotype was seen repeatedly, ten times or more. The chain carries TRBV6-9 and TRBJ2-5; D call uncertain. The CDR3 has 15 residues. In germline, CDR1 is MNHGY, CDR2 SVAAGI. The V end was cut by 2 bases, the J end by 2 bases, with 12 bases between. Here the CDR3 reads CASSYITPGQETQYF. DNA of the CDR3: TGTGCCAGCAGTTATATAACGCCCGGGCAAGAGACCCAGTACTTC.

V usage is TRBV3-1 and J usage is TRBJ2-5; no clear D gene. Germline assignment: CDR1 LGHDT and CDR2 YNNKEL (reference sequence). There are 13 residues in the CDR3. Trimming removed 1 base at V and 5 bases at J, with 8 bases between. DNA of the CDR3: TGTGCCAGCAGCCAAGGTTGGTCCGAGACCCAGTACTTC. Its protein is CASSQGWSETQYF.

This clonotype has a handful of counts. The chain has TRBV7-3 and TRBJ2-1; 9 bases agree with TRBD1. CDR1 is SGHTA, CDR2 FQGTGA, per germline. The CDR3 totals 15 residues. V dropped 2 bases and J dropped 7; count of bases not matched to a gene: 6. CDR3 sequence: CASSLATGGFNEQFF. In DNA, the CDR3 is TGTGCCAGCAGCTTAGCCACAGGGGGCTTTAATGAGCAGTTCTTC. The complete variable domain, with remaining parts taken from reference TRBV7-3 and TRBJ2-1, reads GAGVSQTPSNKVTEKGKYVELRCDPISGHTALYWYRQSLGQGPEFLIYFQGTGAADDSGLPNDRFFAVRPEGSVSTLKIQRTERGDSAVYLCASSLATGGFNEQFFGPGTRLTVL.

The V call is TRBV7-2, the J call TRBJ2-1, with D perhaps matching TRBD2 (6 bases). The CDR3 covers 15 residues. V lost 1 base, J lost 7 bases, and 14 bases lay in between. Germline values: CDR1 SGHTA, CDR2 FQGNSA. In DNA, the CDR3 is TGTGCCAGCAGCTTAGGAGGTCCCAGCGGGAATGAGCAGTTCTTC. It is translated as CASSLGGPSGNEQFF.

This clonotype has only a few counts. The chain links TRBV13 to TRBJ1-4; 8 positions agree with TRBD1. Germline CDR1 is PRHDT and CDR2 is FYEKMQ (reference sequence). The length of the CDR3 is 17 residues. Trimming at V came to 4 bases and at J to 9 bases, leaving 16 bases not matched to a gene. CDR3 sequence: CASSSGPQGAQSKKLFF. DNA of the CDR3: TGTGCCAGCAGCTCGGGCCCCCAGGGGGCGCAAAGTAAAAAACTGTTTTTT.